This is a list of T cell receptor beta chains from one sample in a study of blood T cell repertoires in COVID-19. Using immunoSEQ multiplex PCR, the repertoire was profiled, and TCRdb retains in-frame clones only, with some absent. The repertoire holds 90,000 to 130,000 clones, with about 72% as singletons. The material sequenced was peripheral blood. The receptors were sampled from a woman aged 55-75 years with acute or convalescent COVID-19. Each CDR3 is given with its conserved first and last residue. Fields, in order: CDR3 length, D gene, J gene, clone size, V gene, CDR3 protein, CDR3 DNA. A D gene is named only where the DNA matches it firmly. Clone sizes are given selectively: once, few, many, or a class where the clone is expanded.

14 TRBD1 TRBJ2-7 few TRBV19 CASRGTGGSYEQYF TGTGCCAGTAGAGGGACAGGGGGATCCTACGAGCAGTACTTC
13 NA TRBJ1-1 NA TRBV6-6 CASEFRESTEAFF TGTGCCAGCGAGTTCAGGGAATCCACTGAAGCTTTCTTT
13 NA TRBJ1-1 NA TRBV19 CASSILQGLEAFF TGTGCCAGTAGTATCCTCCAGGGACTTGAAGCTTTCTTT
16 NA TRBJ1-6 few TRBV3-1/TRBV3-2 CASTSTDSVRSSPLHF TGTGCCAGCACGTCAACGGACTCGGTAAGAAGTTCACCCCTCCACTTT
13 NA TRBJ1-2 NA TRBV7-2 CASSRNQGNGYTF TGTGCCAGCAGCCGAAACCAGGGAAATGGCTACACCTTC
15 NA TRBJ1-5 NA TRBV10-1 CASSEPGGVRQPQHF TGCGCCAGCAGTGAGCCGGGGGGGGTACGGCAGCCCCAGCATTTT
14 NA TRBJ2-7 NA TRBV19 CASSIPGLSYEQYF TGTGCCAGTAGTATACCAGGTCTTTCCTACGAGCAGTACTTC
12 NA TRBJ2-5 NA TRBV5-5 CASTTTLETQYF TGTGCCAGCACCACCACTCTGGAGACCCAGTACTTC
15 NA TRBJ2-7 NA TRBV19 CASSIAGRPSYEQYF TGTGCCAGTAGTATAGCAGGGAGGCCTTCCTACGAGCAGTACTTC
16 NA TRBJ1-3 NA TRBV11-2 CASSLAGSGTGSTIYF TGTGCCAGCAGCTTAGCTGGCAGCGGGACTGGAAGCACCATATATTTT
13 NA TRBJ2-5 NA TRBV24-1 CATSDLLAETQYF TGTGCCACCAGTGATCTTCTAGCGGAGACCCAGTACTTC
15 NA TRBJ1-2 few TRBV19 CASSPTGLKNYGYTF TGTGCCAGTAGCCCAACAGGGTTGAAGAACTATGGCTACACCTTC
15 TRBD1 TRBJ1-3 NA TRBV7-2 CASSQGQGGGNTIYF TGTGCCAGCAGCCAAGGACAGGGAGGCGGAAACACCATATATTTT
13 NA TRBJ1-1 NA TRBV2 CASSEQDNTEAFF TGTGCCAGCAGTGAACAGGATAACACTGAAGCTTTCTTT
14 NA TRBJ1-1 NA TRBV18 CASSRTNGNTEAFF TGTGCCAGCTCACGAACGAACGGGAACACTGAAGCTTTCTTT
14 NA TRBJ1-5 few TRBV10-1 CASSESKENQPQHF TGCGCCAGCAGTGAGTCAAAGGAGAATCAGCCCCAGCATTTT
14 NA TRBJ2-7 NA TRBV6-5 CASTLDISPYEQYF TGTGCCAGCACCCTGGACATATCCCCCTACGAGCAGTACTTC
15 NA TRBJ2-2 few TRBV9 CASSERSANTGELFF TGTGCCAGCAGCGAGAGGTCGGCGAACACCGGGGAGCTGTTTTTT